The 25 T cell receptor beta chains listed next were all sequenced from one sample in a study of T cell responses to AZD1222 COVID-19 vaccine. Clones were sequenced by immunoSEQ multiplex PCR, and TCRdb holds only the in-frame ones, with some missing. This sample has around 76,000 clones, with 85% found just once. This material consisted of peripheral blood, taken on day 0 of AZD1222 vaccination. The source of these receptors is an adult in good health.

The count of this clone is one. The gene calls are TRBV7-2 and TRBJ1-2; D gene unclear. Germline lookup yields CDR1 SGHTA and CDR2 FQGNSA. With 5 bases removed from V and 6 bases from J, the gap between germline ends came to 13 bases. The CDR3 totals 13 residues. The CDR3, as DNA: TGTGCCAGCAGCACCCACGAGGGAGATGGCTACACCTTC. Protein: CASSTHEGDGYTF. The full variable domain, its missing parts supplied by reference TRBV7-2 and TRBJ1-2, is GAGVSQSPSNKVTEKGKDVELRCDPISGHTALYWYRQSLGQGLEFLIYFQGNSAPDKSGLPSDRFSAERTGGSVSTLTIQRTQQEDSAVYLCASSTHEGDGYTFGSGTRLTVV.

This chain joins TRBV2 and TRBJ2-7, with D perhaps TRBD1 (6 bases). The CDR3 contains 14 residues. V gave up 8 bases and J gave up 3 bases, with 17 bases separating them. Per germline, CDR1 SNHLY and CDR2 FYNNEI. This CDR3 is CASFPEQGVYEQYF. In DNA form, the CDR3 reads TGTGCCAGCTTTCCCGAACAGGGCGTCTACGAGCAGTACTTC. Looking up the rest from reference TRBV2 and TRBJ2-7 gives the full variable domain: EPEVTQTPSHQVTQMGQEVILRCVPISNHLYFYWYRQILGQKVEFLVSFYNNEISEKSEIFDDQFSVERPDGSNFTLKIRSTKLEDSAMYFCASFPEQGVYEQYFGPGTRLTVT.

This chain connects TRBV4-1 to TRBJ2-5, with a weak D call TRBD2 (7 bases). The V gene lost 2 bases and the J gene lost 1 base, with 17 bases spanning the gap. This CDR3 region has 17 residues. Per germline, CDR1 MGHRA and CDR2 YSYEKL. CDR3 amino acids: CASSQTSAAGAQETQYF. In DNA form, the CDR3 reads TGCGCCAGCAGCCAAACCTCGGCGGCGGGGGCCCAAGAGACCCAGTACTTC.

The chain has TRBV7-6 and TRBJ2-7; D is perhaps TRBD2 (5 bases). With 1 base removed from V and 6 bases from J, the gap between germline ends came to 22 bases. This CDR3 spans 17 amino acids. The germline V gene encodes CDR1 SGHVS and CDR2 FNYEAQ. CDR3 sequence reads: CASSLDSTAALSGEQYF. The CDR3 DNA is TGTGCCAGCAGCTTAGACTCGACGGCGGCTTTAAGCGGCGAGCAGTACTTC.

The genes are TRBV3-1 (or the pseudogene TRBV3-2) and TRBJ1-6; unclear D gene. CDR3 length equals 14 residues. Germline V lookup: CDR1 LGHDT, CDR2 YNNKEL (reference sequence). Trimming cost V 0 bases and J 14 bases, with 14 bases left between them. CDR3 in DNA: TGTGCCAGCAGCCAAGATACTCAGGCTGTCACCCTCCACTTT. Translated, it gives CASSQDTQAVTLHF.

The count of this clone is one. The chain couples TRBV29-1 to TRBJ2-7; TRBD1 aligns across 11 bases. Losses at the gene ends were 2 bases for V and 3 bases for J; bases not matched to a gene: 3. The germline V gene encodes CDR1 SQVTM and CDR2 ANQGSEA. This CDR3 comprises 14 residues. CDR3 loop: CSVELGTGGYEQYF. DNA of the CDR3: TGCAGCGTTGAATTGGGGACAGGGGGCTACGAGCAGTACTTC.

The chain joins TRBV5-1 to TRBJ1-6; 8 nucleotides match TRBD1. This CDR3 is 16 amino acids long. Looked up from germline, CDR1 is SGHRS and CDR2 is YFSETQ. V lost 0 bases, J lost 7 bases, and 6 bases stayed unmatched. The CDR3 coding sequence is TGCGCCAGCAGCTTGGAGGCAGGGGGCACGAATTCACCCCTCCACTTT. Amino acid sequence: CASSLEAGGTNSPLHF.

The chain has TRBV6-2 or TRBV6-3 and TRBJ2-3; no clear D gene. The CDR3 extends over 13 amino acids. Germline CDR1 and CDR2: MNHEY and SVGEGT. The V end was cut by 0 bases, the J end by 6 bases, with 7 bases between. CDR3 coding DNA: TGTGCCAGCAGTTACTCTCCCGAGGATACGCAGTATTTT. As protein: CASSYSPEDTQYF.

The CDR3 is CASSTGMNTEAFF. As DNA, the CDR3 is TGTGCCAGCTCGACAGGTATGAACACTGAAGCTTTCTTT. The V and J genes are TRBV12-3 or TRBV12-4 and TRBJ1-1, with TRBD1 as a possible D gene (6 bases). The length of the CDR3 is 13 residues. With 8 bases removed from V and 0 bases from J, the gap between germline ends came to 10 bases.

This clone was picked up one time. The CDR3 region is CASTLGTELNYGYTF. CDR3 coding DNA: TGTGCCAGTACCCTAGGGACCGAACTAAACTATGGCTACACCTTC. This chain joins TRBV19 and TRBJ1-2, with D maybe TRBD1 (5 bases). The germline gives CDR1 LNHDA, CDR2 SQIVND (reference sequence). Trimming left V 7 bases short and J 2 bases short, with 17 bases between. The CDR3 consists of 15 residues.

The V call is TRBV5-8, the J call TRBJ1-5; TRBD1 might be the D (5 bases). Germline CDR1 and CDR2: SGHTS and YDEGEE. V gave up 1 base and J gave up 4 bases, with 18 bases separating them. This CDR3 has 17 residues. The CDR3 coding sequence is TGTGCCAGCAGCTTGTGGGTCGGGGCAGCCTCTAATCAGCCCCAGCATTTT. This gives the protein CASSLWVGAASNQPQHF.

The CDR3 DNA reads TGTGCCAGCAGCTTGCGGCCAGTATACGAGCAGTACTTC. Protein sequence: CASSLRPVYEQYF. V usage is TRBV5-5 and J usage is TRBJ2-7, with D uncertain. V was pared by 1 base and J by 4 bases, with 9 bases between. Germline CDR1 is SGHKS and CDR2 is YYEKEE (reference sequence). The CDR3 length is 13 residues.

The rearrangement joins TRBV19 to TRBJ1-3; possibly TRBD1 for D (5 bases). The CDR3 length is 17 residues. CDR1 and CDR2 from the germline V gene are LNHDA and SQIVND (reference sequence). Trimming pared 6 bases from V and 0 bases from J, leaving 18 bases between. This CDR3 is CASREKGPLSSGNTIYF. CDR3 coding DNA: TGTGCCAGTAGAGAAAAGGGACCGTTGAGCTCTGGAAACACCATATATTTT.

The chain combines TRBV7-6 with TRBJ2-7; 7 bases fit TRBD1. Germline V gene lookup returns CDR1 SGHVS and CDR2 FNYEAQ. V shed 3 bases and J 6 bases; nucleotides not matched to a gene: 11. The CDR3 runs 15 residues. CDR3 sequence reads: CASSFSGQSMTEQYF. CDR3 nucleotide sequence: TGTGCCAGCAGCTTTTCGGGACAGAGTATGACCGAGCAGTACTTC.

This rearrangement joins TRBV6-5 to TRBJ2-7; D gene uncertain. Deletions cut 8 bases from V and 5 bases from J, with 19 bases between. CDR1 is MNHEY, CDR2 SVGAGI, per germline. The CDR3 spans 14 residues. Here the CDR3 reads CASGRAPTLHEQYF. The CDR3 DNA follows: TGTGCCAGCGGCCGGGCACCCACCCTCCACGAGCAGTACTTC.

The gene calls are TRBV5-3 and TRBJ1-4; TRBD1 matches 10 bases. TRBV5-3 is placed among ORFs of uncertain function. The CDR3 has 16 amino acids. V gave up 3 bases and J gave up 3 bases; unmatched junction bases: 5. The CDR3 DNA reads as TGTGCCAGAAGCTCCGGACAGGGGGTTCCTAATGAAAAACTGTTTTTT. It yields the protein CARSSGQGVPNEKLFF.

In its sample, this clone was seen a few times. In nucleotides, the CDR3 is TGTGCCAGCAACTTAGAGGGCAGTCAGCCCCAGCATTTT. Translated: CASNLEGSQPQHF. The gene calls are TRBV2 and TRBJ1-5; D not certain. The V end lost 7 bases, the J end lost 6 bases, and 13 bases lay between the germline ends. In germline, CDR1 is SNHLY, CDR2 FYNNEI. The length of the CDR3 is 13 residues. The complete variable domain, with remaining parts taken from reference TRBV2 and TRBJ1-5, reads EPEVTQTPSHQVTQMGQEVILRCVPISNHLYFYWYRQILGQKVEFLVSFYNNEISEKSEIFDDQFSVERPDGSNFTLKIRSTKLEDSAMYFCASNLEGSQPQHFGDGTRLSIL.

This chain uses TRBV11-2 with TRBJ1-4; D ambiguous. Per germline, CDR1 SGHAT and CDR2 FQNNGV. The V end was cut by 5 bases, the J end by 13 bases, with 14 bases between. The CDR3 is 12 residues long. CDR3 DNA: TGTGCCAGCAGCCCGAATGCAGCGGGACTGTTTTTT. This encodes CASSPNAAGLFF.

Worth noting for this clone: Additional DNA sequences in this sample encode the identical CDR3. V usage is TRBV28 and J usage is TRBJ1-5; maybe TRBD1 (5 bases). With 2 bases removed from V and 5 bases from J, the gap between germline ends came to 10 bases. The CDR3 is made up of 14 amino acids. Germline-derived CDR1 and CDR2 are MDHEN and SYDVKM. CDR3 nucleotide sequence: TGTGCCAGCAGTTTAGGCAGGGAATATCAGCCCCAGCATTTT. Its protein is CASSLGREYQPQHF. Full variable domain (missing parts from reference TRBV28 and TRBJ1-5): DVKVTQSSRYLVKRTGEKVFLECVQDMDHENMFWYRQDPGLGLRLIYFSYDVKMKEKGDIPEGYSVSREKKERFSLILESASTNQTSMYLCASSLGREYQPQHFGDGTRLSIL.

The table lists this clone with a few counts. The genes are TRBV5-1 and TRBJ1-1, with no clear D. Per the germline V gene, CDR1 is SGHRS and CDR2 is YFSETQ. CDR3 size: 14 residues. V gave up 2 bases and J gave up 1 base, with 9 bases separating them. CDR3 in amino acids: CASSFWSANTEAFF. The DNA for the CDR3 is TGCGCCAGCAGCTTCTGGTCGGCGAACACTGAAGCTTTCTTT.

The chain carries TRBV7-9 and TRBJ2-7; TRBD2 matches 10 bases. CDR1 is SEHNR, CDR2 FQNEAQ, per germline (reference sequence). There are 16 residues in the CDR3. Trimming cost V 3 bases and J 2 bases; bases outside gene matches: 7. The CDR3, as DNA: TGTGCCAGCAGCTTTAGCGGGGGGACCCACCCCTACGAGCAGTACTTC. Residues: CASSFSGGTHPYEQYF.

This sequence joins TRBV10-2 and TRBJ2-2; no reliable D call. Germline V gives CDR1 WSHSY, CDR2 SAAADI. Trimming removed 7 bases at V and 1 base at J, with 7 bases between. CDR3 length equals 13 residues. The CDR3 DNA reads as TGCGCCAGCACCCCCGAGAACACCGGGGAGCTGTTTTTT. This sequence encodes CASTPENTGELFF.

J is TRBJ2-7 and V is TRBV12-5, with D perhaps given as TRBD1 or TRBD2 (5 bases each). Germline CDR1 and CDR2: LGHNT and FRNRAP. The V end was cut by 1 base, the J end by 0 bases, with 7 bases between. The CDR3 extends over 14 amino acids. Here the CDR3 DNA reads TGTGCTAGTGGTTTGGAGGGGAGCTCCTACGAGCAGTACTTC. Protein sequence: CASGLEGSSYEQYF.

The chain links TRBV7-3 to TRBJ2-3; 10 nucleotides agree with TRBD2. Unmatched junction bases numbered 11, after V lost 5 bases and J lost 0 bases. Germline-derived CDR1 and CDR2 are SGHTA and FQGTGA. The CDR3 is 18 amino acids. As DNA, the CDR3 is TGTGCCAGCAGCCCAACGTTGGCTAGCGGGGGTAGCACAGATACGCAGTATTTT. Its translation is CASSPTLASGGSTDTQYF.

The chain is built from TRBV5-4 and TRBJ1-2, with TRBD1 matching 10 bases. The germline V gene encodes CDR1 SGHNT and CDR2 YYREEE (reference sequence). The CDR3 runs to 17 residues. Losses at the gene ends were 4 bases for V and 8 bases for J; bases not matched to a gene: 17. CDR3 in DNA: TGTGCCAGCAGCAAGGGGACAGGGGTCCGCCCAGGGAGCGGCTACACCTTC. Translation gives CASSKGTGVRPGSGYTF.